Listed here are 6 T cell receptor beta chains from one sample, sequenced in a study of radiation and T cells in renal cell carcinoma (TCRdb year 2020). The sample's time point label, decoded: blood 4 weeks post-SBRT, at nephrectomy. The sample's treatment or condition label, in plain terms: 15 Gy SBRT to primary tumor, nephrectomy 4 weeks later. Libraries were constructed by the immunoSEQ multiplex PCR assay. Imported from immuneACCESS, the table was reduced by TCRdb to in-frame sequences with V and J called. These copies leave out some clones; in studies compared against another copy, an unresolved V gene accounts for under half, and the cause of the remainder is not known. This sample gives over 120,000 clones in total; 75% to 90% of them show up just once. In total, the top ten clones hold 15% to 20% of the sample. This specimen was blood, taken from a patient whose treatment included radiotherapy and nephrectomy. The source of these receptors is a woman aged 45-59 years with renal cell carcinoma.

The chain couples TRBV7-2 to TRBJ2-3; D may be TRBD1 (5 bases). V was trimmed by 7 bases and J by 0 bases, leaving 11 bases between them. CDR3 length: 14 amino acids. Germline CDR1 is SGHTA and CDR2 is FQGNSA. CDR3 loop: CASTGRASTDTQYF. The CDR3 region has the DNA TGTGCCAGCACGGGCAGGGCCAGCACAGATACGCAGTATTTT.

The chain recombines TRBV19 with TRBJ1-1, with unresolved D. Germline CDR1 LNHDA, CDR2 SQIVND (reference sequence). Trimming took off 5 bases at V and 4 bases at J, with 14 bases between the two ends. This CDR3 contains 14 residues. The DNA for the CDR3 is TGTGCCAGTAGTCCGCCACCGTTGGGCACTGAAGCTTTCTTT. Its protein product is CASSPPPLGTEAFF.

The chain uses TRBV18 and TRBJ2-1, with 9 positions matching TRBD1. CDR3 length: 15 amino acids. Germline loops: CDR1 KGHSH, CDR2 LQKENI. V lost 4 bases, J lost 2 bases, and 3 bases stayed unmatched. This CDR3 reads CASSLDRGAYNEQFF. In DNA form, the CDR3 reads TGTGCCAGCTCACTAGACAGGGGGGCCTACAATGAGCAGTTCTTC.

The chain uses TRBV28 and TRBJ2-7; 10 positions agree with TRBD1. V dropped 6 bases and J dropped 4; count of bases not matched to a gene: 3. CDR3 length: 13 residues. Germline values: CDR1 MDHEN, CDR2 SYDVKM. CDR3 loop: CASRRQGAYEQYF. In DNA form, the CDR3 reads TGTGCCAGCAGGCGACAGGGGGCATACGAGCAGTACTTC.

This chain connects TRBV27 to TRBJ2-7; 10 nucleotides match TRBD2. Trimming at V came to 6 bases and at J to 4 bases, leaving 18 bases not matched to a gene. Germline values: CDR1 MNHEY, CDR2 SMNVEV (reference sequence). The CDR3 consists of 18 residues. Here the CDR3 DNA reads TGTGCCAGCAGCGGGAGACTAGCGGGCCCCCTGGGGGGATACGAGCAGTACTTC. This translates into CASSGRLAGPLGGYEQYF.

The V call is TRBV6-5, the J call TRBJ1-6; the D is unclear. The CDR3 length is 13 residues. The V gene's germline CDR1 is MNHEY and CDR2 SVGAGI. Trimming shortened V by 8 bases and J by 6 bases, and 11 bases separated the two germline ends. In nucleotides, the CDR3 is TGTGCCAGCTCTGCGGGGTTTAATTCACCCCTCCACTTT. This translates into CASSAGFNSPLHF.